Here is one TCR beta chain with its context. This record comes from a study of blood T cell repertoires in COVID-19. In the original workflow: Amplification from reference gene primers served as the basis for estimated nucleated cell counts. Data came from immunoSEQ multiplex PCR; TCRdb stores just in-frame clones and leaves some out. The V and J calls and clone size were taken over from that table, and D and trimming were inferred from the DNA. The sample carries under 250,000 clones, 84% recorded once. The CDR3 has 14 residues. Germline V gives CDR1 LNHDA, CDR2 SQIVND (reference sequence). V lost 5 bases and J lost 7; bases outside the gene matches: 10.

Sequenced sample: PBMCs or T cells enriched from blood (not recorded which). The chain joins TRBV19 to TRBJ2-7, with 8 positions matching TRBD1. The clonotype comes from a man between 60 and 75 years old who had recovered from COVID-19. The CDR3 is CASSFRQGSKEQYF. CDR3 DNA: TGTGCCAGTAGTTTCAGACAGGGGTCTAAAGAGCAGTACTTC.